This TCR beta chain stems from a study of human T cells and chemical hapten exposure. Study context: TCR yield per sample varied, mainly due to pooled library volumes.

The time point is: patch test 1, 2 weeks after DPC sensitization. The treatment here: therapeutic diphenylcyclopropenone sensitization with weekly scalp DPC. How the authors handled the data: Between about 23,224 and 700,000 TCRs appeared in each sample, and the median stood at roughly 100,000. Using its own MiXCR run on the RACE reads, TCRdb lists one record per CDR3 protein. These V and J calls derive from TCRdb rather than the authors' analysis. The sample yields some 81,000 distinct CDR3 sequences, roughly 7.6% seen once. Details on this clonotype: Antigen unknown. Since a much larger clone is just one base distant, this may be a read error.

V lost 0 bases, J lost 5 bases, and 17 bases stayed unmatched. CDR1 is MNHEY, CDR2 SVGAGI, per germline. The CDR3 contains 19 residues. Study-level findings and limits: TCRs at a frequency above 1 in 1000 stayed unchanged with DPC sensitization. Patch test score tracked positively with PT1 expanded TCR counts.

Source: whole blood, taken in connection with sensitization to the hapten diphenylcyclopropenone (DPC). The source of this sequence is a young woman with alopecia areata. Some clones in this sample may be carry-over from other donors' samples. The rearrangement uses TRBV6-5 and TRBJ2-3; 7 bases are shared with TRBD2. The CDR3 loop is CASSYSAVAGRAGKDTQYF. As DNA, the CDR3 is TGTGCCAGCAGTTACTCGGCTGTTGCGGGACGAGCGGGAAAAGATACGCAGTATTTT.